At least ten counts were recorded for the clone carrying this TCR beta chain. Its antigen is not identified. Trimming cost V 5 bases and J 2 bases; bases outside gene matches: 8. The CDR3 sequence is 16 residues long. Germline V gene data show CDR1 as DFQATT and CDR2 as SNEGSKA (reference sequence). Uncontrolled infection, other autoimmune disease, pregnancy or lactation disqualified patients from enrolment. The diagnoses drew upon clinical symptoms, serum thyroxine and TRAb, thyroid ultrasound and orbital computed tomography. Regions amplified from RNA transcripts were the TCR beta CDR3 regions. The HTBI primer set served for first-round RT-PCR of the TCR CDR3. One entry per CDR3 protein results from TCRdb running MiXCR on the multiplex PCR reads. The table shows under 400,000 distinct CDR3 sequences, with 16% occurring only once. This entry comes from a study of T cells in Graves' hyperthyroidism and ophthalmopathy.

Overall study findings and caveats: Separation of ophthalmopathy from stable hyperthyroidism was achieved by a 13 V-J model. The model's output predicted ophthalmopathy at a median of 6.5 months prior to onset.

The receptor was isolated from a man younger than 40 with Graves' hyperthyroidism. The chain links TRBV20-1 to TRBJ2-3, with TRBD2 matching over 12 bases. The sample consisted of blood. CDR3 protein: CSAAPGLAGPTDTQYF. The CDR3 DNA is TGCAGTGCTGCCCCGGGACTAGCGGGCCCCACAGATACGCAGTATTTT.